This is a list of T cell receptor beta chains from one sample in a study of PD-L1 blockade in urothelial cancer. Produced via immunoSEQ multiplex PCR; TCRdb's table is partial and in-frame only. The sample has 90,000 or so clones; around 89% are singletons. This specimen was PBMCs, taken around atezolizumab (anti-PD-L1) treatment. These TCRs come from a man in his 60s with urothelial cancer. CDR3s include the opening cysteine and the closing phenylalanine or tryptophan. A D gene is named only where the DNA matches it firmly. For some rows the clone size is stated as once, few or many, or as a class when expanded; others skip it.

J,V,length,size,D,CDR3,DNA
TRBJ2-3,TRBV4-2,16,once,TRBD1,CASSQATGSGTDTQYF,TGTGCCAGCAGCCAAGCGACAGGGTCGGGCACAGATACGCAGTATTTT
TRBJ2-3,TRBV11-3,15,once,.,CASSLGSVPTDTQYF,TGTGCCAGCAGCTTAGGATCGGTCCCCACAGATACGCAGTATTTT
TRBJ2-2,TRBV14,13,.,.,CASSNLNTGELFF,TGTGCCAGCAGTAACTTAAACACCGGGGAGCTGTTTTTT
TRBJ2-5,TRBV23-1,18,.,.,CASSQRRTADLSQETQYF,TGCGCCAGCAGTCAGAGAAGGACAGCTGATCTATCCCAAGAGACCCAGTACTTC
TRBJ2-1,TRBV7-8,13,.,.,CASSLGRNNEQFF,TGTGCCAGCAGCTTGGGGAGAAACAATGAGCAGTTCTTC
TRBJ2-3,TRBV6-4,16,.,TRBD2,CASSDSPAGGTDTQYF,TGTGCCAGCAGTGACTCCCCAGCGGGGGGCACAGATACGCAGTATTTT
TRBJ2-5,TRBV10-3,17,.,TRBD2,CAISGGTSGRGGETQYF,TGTGCCATCAGTGGAGGGACTAGCGGGAGGGGGGGAGAGACCCAGTACTTC
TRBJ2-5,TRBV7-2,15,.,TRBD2,CASSWQRGGRETQYF,TGTGCCAGCAGCTGGCAGCGGGGGGGTCGGGAGACCCAGTACTTC
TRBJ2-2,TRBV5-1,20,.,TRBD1,CASSLLDRGRTGEGTGELFF,TGCGCCAGCAGCTTGTTGGACAGGGGGCGTACGGGAGAGGGCACCGGGGAGCTGTTTTTT
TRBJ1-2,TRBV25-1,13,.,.,CASSALSNYGYTF,TGTGCCAGCAGTGCCCTCTCTAACTATGGCTACACCTTC
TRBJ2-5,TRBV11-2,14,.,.,CASSSIQGTETQYF,TGTGCCAGCAGCTCGATTCAGGGCACGGAGACCCAGTACTTC
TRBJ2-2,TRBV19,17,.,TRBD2,CASSRSGLATNTGELFF,TGTGCCAGTAGTAGATCGGGACTAGCGACGAACACCGGGGAGCTGTTTTTT
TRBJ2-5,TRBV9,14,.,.,CASSPRGGGETQYF,TGTGCCAGCAGCCCGAGGGGGGGCGGAGAGACCCAGTACTTC
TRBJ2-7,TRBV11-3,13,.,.,CASSLEYGYEQYF,TGTGCCAGCAGCTTAGAGTACGGCTACGAGCAGTACTTC
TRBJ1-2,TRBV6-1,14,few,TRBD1,CASTLRGPVYGYTF,TGTGCCAGCACGCTGAGGGGGCCGGTCTATGGCTACACCTTC
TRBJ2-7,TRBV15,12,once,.,CATSRGGYEQYF,TGTGCCACCAGCAGGGGGGGTTACGAGCAGTACTTC
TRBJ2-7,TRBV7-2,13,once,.,CASSSDPGYEQYF,TGTGCCAGCAGCTCCGACCCGGGTTACGAGCAGTACTTC
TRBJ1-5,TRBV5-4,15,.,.,CASSVGHGNNQPQHF,TGTGCCAGCAGCGTGGGACATGGCAACAATCAGCCCCAGCATTTT
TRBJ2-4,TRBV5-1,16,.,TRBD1,CASSLGGQGSWNIQYF,TGCGCCAGCAGCTTGGGAGGACAGGGGTCGTGGAACATTCAGTACTTC
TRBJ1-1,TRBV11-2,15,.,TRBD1,CASSPIQGANTEAFF,TGTGCCAGCAGCCCGATACAGGGGGCCAACACTGAAGCTTTCTTT
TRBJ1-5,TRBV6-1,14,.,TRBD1,CASSETGYNQPQHF,TGTGCCAGCAGTGAGACAGGGTACAATCAGCCCCAGCATTTT
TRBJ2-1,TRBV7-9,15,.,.,CASSYPGSSYNEQFF,TGTGCCAGCAGCTACCCGGGATCATCCTACAATGAGCAGTTCTTC
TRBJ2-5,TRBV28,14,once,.,CASRPSSGPETQYF,TGTGCCAGCAGGCCATCAAGCGGCCCAGAGACCCAGTACTTC
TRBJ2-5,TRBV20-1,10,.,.,CSAPEETQYF,TGCAGTGCTCCTGAAGAGACCCAGTACTTC
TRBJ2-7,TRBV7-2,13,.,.,CASSAYIRYEQYF,TGTGCCAGCAGCGCCTATATACGATACGAGCAGTACTTC
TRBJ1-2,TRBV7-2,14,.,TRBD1,CASRFTTGNYGYTF,TGTGCCAGCAGATTTACGACAGGGAACTATGGCTACACCTTC
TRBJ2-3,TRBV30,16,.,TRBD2,CAWSPGLAGTADTQYF,TGTGCCTGGAGTCCGGGACTAGCGGGGACGGCGGATACGCAGTATTTT
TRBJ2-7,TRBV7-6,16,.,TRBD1,CASSLGGQGAAYEQYF,TGTGCCAGCAGCTTAGGAGGCCAGGGGGCTGCCTACGAGCAGTACTTC
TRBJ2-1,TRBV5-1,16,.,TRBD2,CASSSEASGTSGKWFF,TGCGCCAGCAGCTCAGAAGCATCCGGGACTAGCGGGAAGTGGTTCTTC
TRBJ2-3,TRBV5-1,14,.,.,CASSGRDSEDTQYF,TGCGCCAGCAGCGGGCGGGACAGCGAAGATACGCAGTATTTT
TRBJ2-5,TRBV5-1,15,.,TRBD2,CASSLGGTSEETQYF,TGCGCCAGCAGCTTGGGCGGGACTAGCGAGGAGACCCAGTACTTC
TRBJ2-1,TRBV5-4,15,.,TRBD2,CASSSGGGSENEQFF,TGTGCCAGCAGCTCTGGCGGGGGGAGTGAAAATGAGCAGTTCTTC
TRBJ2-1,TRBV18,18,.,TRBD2,CASSPLGLRGWGHNEQFF,TGTGCCAGCTCACCATTGGGGCTGCGGGGGTGGGGACACAATGAGCAGTTCTTC
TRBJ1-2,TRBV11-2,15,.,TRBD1,CASSLPGDRGSGYTF,TGTGCCAGCAGCCTTCCCGGGGACAGGGGGTCTGGCTACACCTTC
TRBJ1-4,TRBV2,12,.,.,CASSSFSEKLFF,TGTGCCAGCAGCTCCTTTAGTGAAAAACTGTTTTTT
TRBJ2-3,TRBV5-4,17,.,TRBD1,CASSGPPGQTSTDTQYF,TGTGCCAGCAGCGGACCACCGGGACAGACTAGCACAGATACGCAGTATTTT
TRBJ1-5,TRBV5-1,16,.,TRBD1,CASSPRRDRGYQPQHF,TGCGCCAGCAGCCCCCGCCGGGACAGGGGGTATCAGCCCCAGCATTTT
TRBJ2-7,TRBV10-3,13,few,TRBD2,CAISEVGGGEQYF,TGTGCCATCAGTGAGGTCGGGGGGGGCGAGCAGTACTTC
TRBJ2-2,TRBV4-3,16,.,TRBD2,CASSQVRAGGDGELFF,TGCGCCAGCAGCCAAGTTAGAGCGGGAGGGGACGGGGAGCTGTTTTTT
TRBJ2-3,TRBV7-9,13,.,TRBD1,CASSVLTGDTQYF,TGTGCCAGCAGCGTTTTGACAGGGGATACGCAGTATTTT
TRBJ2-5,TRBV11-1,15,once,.,CASSLGTGLQETQYF,TGTGCCAGCAGCTTAGGCACGGGACTGCAAGAGACCCAGTACTTC
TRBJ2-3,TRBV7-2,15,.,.,CASSSPGRGTDTQYF,TGTGCCAGCAGCTCACCCGGGAGAGGAACAGATACGCAGTATTTT
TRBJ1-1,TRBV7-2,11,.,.,CASSFDTEAFF,TGTGCCAGCAGCTTCGACACTGAAGCTTTCTTT
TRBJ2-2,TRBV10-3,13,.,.,CAISETGPGELFF,TGTGCCATCAGTGAAACAGGGCCCGGGGAGCTGTTTTTT
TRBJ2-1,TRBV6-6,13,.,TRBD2,CASRTSGDDEQFF,TGTGCCAGCAGGACTAGCGGGGATGACGAGCAGTTCTTC
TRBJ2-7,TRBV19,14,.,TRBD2,CASAGGAGSVEQYF,TGTGCCAGTGCCGGAGGAGCGGGATCGGTTGAGCAGTACTTC
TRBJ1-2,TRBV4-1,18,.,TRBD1,CASSHNDRGPRSIYGYTF,TGCGCCAGCAGCCATAACGACAGGGGGCCTCGTAGTATCTATGGCTACACCTTC
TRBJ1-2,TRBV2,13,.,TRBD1,CASSRDSNYGYTF,TGTGCCAGTAGCCGGGACAGTAACTATGGCTACACCTTC
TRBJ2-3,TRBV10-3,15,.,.,CAIRMGREGTDTQYF,TGTGCCATCAGGATGGGCAGGGAAGGCACAGATACGCAGTATTTT
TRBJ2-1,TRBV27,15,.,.,CASSFGEAAYNEQFF,TGTGCCAGCAGTTTTGGGGAGGCGGCCTACAATGAGCAGTTCTTC
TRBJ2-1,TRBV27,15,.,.,CASSLGRLLYNEQFF,TGTGCCAGCAGTTTGGGCAGACTACTTTACAATGAGCAGTTCTTC
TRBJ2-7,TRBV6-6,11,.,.,CASSYTGEQYF,TGTGCCAGCAGTTACACGGGGGAGCAGTACTTC